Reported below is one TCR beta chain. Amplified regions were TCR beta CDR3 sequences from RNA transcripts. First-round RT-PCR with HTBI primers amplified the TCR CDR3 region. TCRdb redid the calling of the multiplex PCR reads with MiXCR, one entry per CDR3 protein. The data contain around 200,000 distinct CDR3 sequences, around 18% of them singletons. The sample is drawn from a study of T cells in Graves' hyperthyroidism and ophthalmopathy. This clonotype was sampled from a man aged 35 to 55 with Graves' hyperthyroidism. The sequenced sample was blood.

Here the CDR3 reads CAWSSSGTNTQYF. The CDR3 DNA sequence: TGTGCCTGGAGTTCTAGCGGGACCAATACGCAGTATTTT. The chain carries TRBV30 and TRBJ2-3, with 9 bases matching TRBD2. The J segment lost 7 bases and the V segment lost 2 bases, leaving 4 bases of the junction unmatched. The germline gives CDR1 GTSNPN, CDR2 SVGIG (reference sequence). This CDR3 contains 13 residues. Looking up the rest from reference TRBV30 and TRBJ2-3 gives the full variable domain: SQTIHQWPATLVQPVGSPLSLECTVEGTSNPNLYWYRQAAGRGLQLLFYSVGIGQISSEVPQNLSASRPQDRQFILSSKKLLLSDSGFYLCAWSSSGTNTQYFGPGTRLTVL.